This T cell receptor (beta chain) was retrieved from a study of T-cell reconstitution after alpha-beta-depleted transplantation in children. The authors prepared the TCRbeta library with unique molecular identifiers. TCRdb re-derived calls from the PCR reads in MiXCR, one entry per CDR3 protein. The sample lists about a million distinct CDR3 sequences, about 29% seen once, with roughly 27% in the top ten. This CDR3 is built from 15 residues. Germline loops: CDR1 MNHEY, CDR2 SVGEGT. Trimming pared 2 bases from V and 3 bases from J, leaving 11 bases between. The chain combines TRBV6-2 or TRBV6-3 with TRBJ1-5; D is uncertain. Material: PBMCs, mostly from graft donor cells, obtained 360 days after TCRalphabeta/CD19-depleted stem cell transplant. This clonotype was sampled from a boy under two years old who had a stem cell transplant for SCID, so the T cells may come from the graft donor. In DNA, the CDR3 is TGTGCCAGCAGTTACGAACAGTTGGTCAATCAGCCCCAGCATTTT. Protein sequence: CASSYEQLVNQPQHF.